These T cell receptor beta chains were read from a single sample in a study of CD8 T cells in Susac syndrome. Each CDR3 protein is one row after TCRdb ran MiXCR on the immunoSEQ multiplex PCR reads. The repertoire includes about 430,000 distinct CDR3 sequences, about 85% of them detected once, and about 0.12% sits in the top ten. Source material: CD8+ T cells from PBMCs. The receptors shown here come from a human donor with multiple sclerosis. Both conserved end residues are trimmed from each CDR3. D genes are given only for firm matches.

>TRBV27|-
ASSATPRDSLSYEQY
>TRBV13|-
ASSLGDYNEQF
>TRBV29-1|TRBD1
SVGGQGGYGYT
>TRBV2|-
ASSLGSFGYEQY
>TRBV27|TRBD1
ASTQGTAYNEQF
>TRBV6-4|TRBD1
ASGGQGNTGELF
>TRBV5-1|-
ASSLREAALGAETQY
>TRBV7-2|-
ASSLGLVEQQSYGYT
>TRBV6-2/TRBV6-3|-
ASSLDSNSNQPQH
>TRBV7-9|TRBD2
ASSSPGLAGGGTGELF
>TRBV5-1|TRBD1
ASSEGQGALGTEAF
>TRBV29-1|TRBD2
SVEDASGSEQY
>TRBV7-9|TRBD2
ASSLDFEAGGGNEQY
>TRBV7-8|-
ASSLTFPEQY
>TRBV30|-
AWSVGGANTGELF
>TRBV29-1|-
SVEEATEWFN
>TRBV29-1|-
SVDQERRLQF
>TRBV25-1|-
ASSETGYYTEAF
>TRBV4-1|-
ASSQDPPVNTGELF
>TRBV7-6|TRBD2
ASSRQGLAGGTYNEQF
>TRBV25-1|-
ASSEYWSPETQY
>TRBV6-1|TRBD1
ASSELTGTGVDEQF
>TRBV27|-
ASSPLDTLIYEQY
>TRBV15|-
ATSTTYNSHTDTQY
>TRBV27|-
ASSFRFTDTQY